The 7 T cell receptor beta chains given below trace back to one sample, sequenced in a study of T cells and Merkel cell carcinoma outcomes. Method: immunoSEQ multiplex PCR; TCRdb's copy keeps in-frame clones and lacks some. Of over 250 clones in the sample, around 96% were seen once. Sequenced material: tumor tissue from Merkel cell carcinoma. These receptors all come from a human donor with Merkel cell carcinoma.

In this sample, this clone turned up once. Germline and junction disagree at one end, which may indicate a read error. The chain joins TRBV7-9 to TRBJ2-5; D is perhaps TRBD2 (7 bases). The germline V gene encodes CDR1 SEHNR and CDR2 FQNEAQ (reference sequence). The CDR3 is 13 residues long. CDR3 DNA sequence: TGTGCCAGCAACTTACGGGGGGCCGAGACCCAGTACTTC. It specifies CASNLRGAETQYF.

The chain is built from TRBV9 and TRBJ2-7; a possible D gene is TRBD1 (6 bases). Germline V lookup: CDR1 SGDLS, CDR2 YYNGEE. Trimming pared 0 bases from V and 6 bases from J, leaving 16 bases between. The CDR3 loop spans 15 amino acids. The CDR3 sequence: CASSVAGEPEGEQYF. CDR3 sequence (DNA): TGTGCCAGCAGCGTAGCAGGGGAACCCGAGGGCGAGCAGTACTTC. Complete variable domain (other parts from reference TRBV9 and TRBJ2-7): DSGVTQTPKHLITATGQRVTLRCSPRSGDLSVYWYQQSLDQGLQFLIQYYNGEERAKGNILERFSAQQFPDLHSELNLSSLELGDSALYFCASSVAGEPEGEQYFGPGTRLTVT.

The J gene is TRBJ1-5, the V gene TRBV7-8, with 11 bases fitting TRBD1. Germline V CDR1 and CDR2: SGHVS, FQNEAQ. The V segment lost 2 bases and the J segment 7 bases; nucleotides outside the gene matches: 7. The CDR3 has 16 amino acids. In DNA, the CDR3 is TGTGCCAGCAGCTTACCGGGGGGACAGGGGGAACAGCCCCAGCATTTT. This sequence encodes CASSLPGGQGEQPQHF.

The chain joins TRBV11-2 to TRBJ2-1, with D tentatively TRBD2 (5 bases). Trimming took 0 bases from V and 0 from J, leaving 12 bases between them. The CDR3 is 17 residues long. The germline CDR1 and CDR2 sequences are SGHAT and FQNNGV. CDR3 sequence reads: CASSLDRLGSSYNEQFF. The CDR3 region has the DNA TGTGCCAGCAGCTTAGATCGTCTGGGGAGCTCCTACAATGAGCAGTTCTTC.

As DNA, the CDR3 is TGTGCCAGCAGCCTGACAGGAGACAATGAGCAGTTCTTC. Amino acid sequence: CASSLTGDNEQFF. The chain couples TRBV7-3 to TRBJ2-1, with D possibly matching TRBD1 (6 bases). The CDR3 is 13 residues long. V was trimmed by 5 bases and J by 5 bases, leaving 10 bases between them. Germline CDR1 SGHTA, CDR2 FQGTGA.

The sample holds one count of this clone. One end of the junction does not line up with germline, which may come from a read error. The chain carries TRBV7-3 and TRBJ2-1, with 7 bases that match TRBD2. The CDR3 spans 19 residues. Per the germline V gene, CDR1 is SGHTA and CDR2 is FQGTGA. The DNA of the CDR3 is TGTGCCAGCAGCTTATGGGAAATGAGTGTAGCGGGCTCCAACAATGAGCAGTTCTTC. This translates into CASSLWEMSVAGSNNEQFF.

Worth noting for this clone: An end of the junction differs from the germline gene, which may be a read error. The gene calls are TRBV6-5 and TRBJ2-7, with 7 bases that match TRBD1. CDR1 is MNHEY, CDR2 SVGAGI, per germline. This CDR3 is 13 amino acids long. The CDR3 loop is CASSLGQTYEQYF. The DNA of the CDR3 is TGTGCCAGCAGCCTGGGACAGACCTATGAGCAGTACTTC.